This T cell receptor beta chain is from a study of OX40 agonist ivuxolimab in advanced cancers. The method was immunoSEQ multiplex PCR; TCRdb's version includes in-frame clones alone and lacks a portion of them. The repertoire consists of about 12,000 clones, with about 81% occurring once and the leading ten covering about 14%. The CDR3 covers 15 residues. The germline CDR1 and CDR2 sequences are SEHNR and FQNEAQ (reference sequence). Trimming took 2 bases from V and 3 from J, leaving 13 bases between them. The chain recombines TRBV7-9 with TRBJ2-5, with D tentatively TRBD2 (5 bases). The specimen was CD4+ or CD8+ T cells sorted from blood, collected in a trial of the OX40 agonist ivuxolimab. The sequence derives from an adult with an advanced solid tumor such as melanoma, head and neck, liver or kidney cancer. CDR3: CASSLRLAAEETQYF. CDR3 sequence (DNA): TGTGCCAGCAGCTTAAGGCTAGCAGCCGAAGAGACCCAGTACTTC.